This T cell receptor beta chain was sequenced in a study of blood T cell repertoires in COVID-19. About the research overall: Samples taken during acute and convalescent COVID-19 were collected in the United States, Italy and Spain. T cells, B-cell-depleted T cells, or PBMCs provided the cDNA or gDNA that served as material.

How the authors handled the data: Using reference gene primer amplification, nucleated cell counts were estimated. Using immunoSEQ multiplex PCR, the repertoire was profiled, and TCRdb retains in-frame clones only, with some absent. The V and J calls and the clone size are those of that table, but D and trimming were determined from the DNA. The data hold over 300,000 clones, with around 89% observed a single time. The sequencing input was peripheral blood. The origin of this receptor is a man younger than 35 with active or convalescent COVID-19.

For the CDR3, the DNA is TGTGCCAGCAGTTTAGCCAGCGGGGAGACCCAGTACTTC. As protein: CASSLASGETQYF. The V and J genes are TRBV12-3 or TRBV12-4 and TRBJ2-5; D possibly corresponds to TRBD2 (6 bases). V was cut by 0 bases and J by 5 bases, with 7 bases left in between. The CDR3 covers 13 residues.